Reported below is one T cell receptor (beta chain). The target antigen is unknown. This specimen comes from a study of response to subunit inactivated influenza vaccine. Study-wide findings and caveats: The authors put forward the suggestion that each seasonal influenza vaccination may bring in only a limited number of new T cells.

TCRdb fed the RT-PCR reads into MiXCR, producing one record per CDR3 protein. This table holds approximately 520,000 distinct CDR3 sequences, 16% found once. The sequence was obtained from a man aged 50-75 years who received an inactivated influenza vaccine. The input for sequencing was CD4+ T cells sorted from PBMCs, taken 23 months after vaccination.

The chain's CDR3 is CASRPGLATPSTDTQYF. The CDR3, as DNA: TGTGCCAGCAGACCGGGACTAGCCACTCCTAGCACAGATACGCAGTATTTT. The J gene is TRBJ2-3, the V gene TRBV6-1; the match to TRBD2 covers 9 bases. CDR1 is MNHNS and CDR2 is SASEGT in the germline V gene. The ends lost 6 bases at V and 0 bases at J; junction bases unmatched: 10. The length of the CDR3 is 17 residues.